One and the same sample provided the 13 T cell receptor beta chains below, sequenced in a study of identical twins. TCRdb reprocessed the 5' RACE reads with MiXCR, giving one entry per CDR3 protein. The sample has approximately 620,000 distinct CDR3 sequences, about 9.4% seen once; the top ten hold around 0.98%. This same sample was also taken into another study, of yellow fever vaccine responses in identical twins.

Source material: PBMCs. These receptors originate from a woman in her late teens or twenties in good health.

In this sample, this clonotype turned up a few times. The chain joins TRBV7-8 to TRBJ2-1; D unclear. The CDR3 loop spans 13 amino acids. The V gene lost 6 bases and the J gene lost 8 bases, with 14 bases spanning the gap. Germline CDR1 SGHVS, CDR2 FQNEAQ. The CDR3 protein is CASRRTRLDEQFF. The CDR3 region has the DNA TGTGCCAGCAGAAGAACGAGGCTCGATGAGCAGTTCTTC.

The chain recombines TRBV24-1 with TRBJ2-7; D assignment may be TRBD1 or TRBD2 (5 bases each). Germline CDR1 is KGHDR and CDR2 is SFDVKD. The CDR3 covers 11 residues. V gave up 7 bases and J gave up 13 bases, with 16 bases separating them. The CDR3 sequence is CATRDYRTGYF. Here the CDR3 DNA reads TGTGCCACCAGAGACTACCGAACAGGCTACTTC.

At least ten counts were recorded for this clonotype. The chain combines TRBV6-5 with TRBJ2-5; weak D call: TRBD2 (6 bases). The CDR3 length is 17 residues. Trimming left V 2 bases short and J 1 base short, with 17 bases between. Germline V gene data show CDR1 as MNHEY and CDR2 as SVGAGI. The CDR3: CASSYPPLGTRQETQYF. CDR3 nucleotides: TGTGCCAGCAGTTACCCCCCCCTCGGGACTCGCCAAGAGACCCAGTACTTC.

This clonotype was observed many times. The chain carries TRBV14 and TRBJ2-7, with D hard to call. V gave up 0 bases and J gave up 3 bases, with 9 bases separating them. The germline CDR1 and CDR2 sequences are SGHDN and FVKESK. This CDR3 region has 14 residues. CDR3 sequence reads: CASSQDNGVYEQYF. The CDR3 nucleotides read TGTGCCAGCAGCCAAGATAATGGGGTCTACGAGCAGTACTTC.

A few counts support this clonotype. The chain is built from TRBV9 and TRBJ2-2, with D tentatively TRBD1 (5 bases). The CDR3 is 17 amino acids. Germline CDR1 SGDLS, CDR2 YYNGEE. The V end lost 0 bases, the J end lost 3 bases, and 15 bases lay between the germline ends. The CDR3, as DNA: TGTGCCAGCAGCGTAGCAACGTGGGGCGAGGACACCGGGGAGCTGTTTTTT. This gives the protein CASSVATWGEDTGELFF.

This clonotype came up many times. The CDR3 reads CASNRGQVSETQYF. In DNA, the CDR3 is TGTGCCAGCAACCGAGGACAGGTGTCAGAGACCCAGTACTTC. The chain recombines TRBV12-3 or TRBV12-4 with TRBJ2-5; 7 positions agree with TRBD1. CDR3 size: 14 residues. Trimming cost V 7 bases and J 4 bases; bases outside gene matches: 9.

This chain joins TRBV6-1 and TRBJ2-3; either TRBD1 or TRBD2 may fit D (5 bases each). V gave up 6 bases and J gave up 6 bases, with 28 bases separating them. The CDR3 consists of 18 residues. Germline V gene lookup returns CDR1 MNHNS and CDR2 SASEGT. The CDR3 nucleotides read TGTGCCAGCAGACTTACGTCCTCAGGGACCCCCTTCAGTGATACGCAGTATTTT. Translating gives CASRLTSSGTPFSDTQYF.

This clonotype was counted many times. This chain uses TRBV7-2 with TRBJ2-7; unclear D gene. Per the germline V gene, CDR1 is SGHTA and CDR2 is FQGNSA. V lost 1 base, J lost 3 bases, and 10 bases lay in between. This CDR3 spans 14 amino acids. The CDR3 coding sequence is TGTGCCAGCAGCTTAGTGGCTATACGCTACGAGCAGTACTTC. Protein product: CASSLVAIRYEQYF. Filled out from reference TRBV7-2 and TRBJ2-7, the complete variable domain reads GAGVSQSPSNKVTEKGKDVELRCDPISGHTALYWYRQSLGQGLEFLIYFQGNSAPDKSGLPSDRFSAERTGGSVSTLTIQRTQQEDSAVYLCASSLVAIRYEQYFGPGTRLTVT.

The gene calls are TRBV3-1 and TRBJ2-3; TRBD2 matches at 8 bases. The germline V gene encodes CDR1 LGHDT and CDR2 YNNKEL (reference sequence). The CDR3 contains 16 residues. V lost 1 base, J lost 2 bases, and 5 bases stayed unmatched. The CDR3 DNA is TGTGCCAGCAGCCAAGTGGGCGGGGGGTCCACAGATACGCAGTATTTT. It codes for CASSQVGGGSTDTQYF.

This clonotype showed up many times. The V call is TRBV12-3 or TRBV12-4, the J call TRBJ2-7; no reliable D call. Trimming removed 2 bases from V and 2 bases from J, with 7 bases in between. The CDR3 extends over 13 amino acids. CDR3 DNA sequence: TGTGCCAGCAGTTTAAAGTCCACCTACGAGCAGTACTTC. Protein product: CASSLKSTYEQYF.

This clonotype was seen a handful of times. The V gene is TRBV6-5, the J gene TRBJ2-1; D is uncertain. The CDR3 has 14 amino acids. The germline V gene has CDR1 MNHEY and CDR2 SVGAGI. The ends were cut back, 0 bases at V and 6 bases at J, with 9 bases in the middle. The CDR3 spells CASSYSTVINEQFF. The CDR3 DNA reads TGTGCCAGCAGTTACTCTACGGTTATCAATGAGCAGTTCTTC.

Only a few counts were recorded for this clonotype. The V gene is TRBV28, the J gene TRBJ2-2; TRBD2 aligns across 8 bases. This CDR3 has 15 residues. J lost 5 bases, V lost 10 bases, and 12 bases had no gene match. Germline V lookup: CDR1 MDHEN, CDR2 SYDVKM. The CDR3 loop reads CATDIGGARTGELFF. The CDR3 DNA reads as TGTGCCACCGACATCGGGGGGGCCCGGACCGGGGAGCTGTTTTTT.

There are many counts of this clonotype. This rearrangement joins TRBV15 to TRBJ2-2, with 9 bases that match TRBD1. The V gene end was trimmed by 2 bases and the J gene end by 6 bases; junction bases not matched to a gene: 4. This CDR3 is built from 15 residues. The V gene's germline CDR1 is LNHNV and CDR2 YYDKDF (reference sequence). In DNA, the CDR3 is TGTGCCACCAGCAGACAAAGACAGGGGGCCGGGGAGCTGTTTTTT. Protein product: CATSRQRQGAGELFF.